The 18 T cell receptor beta chains below come from one sample, sequenced in a study of blood T cell repertoires in COVID-19 (dated by TCRdb to the early 2020s). The library was produced with the immunoSEQ multiplex PCR assay. Held by TCRdb, this immuneACCESS table contains in-frame sequences only and omits some clones. Under half of the omission traces to an unresolved V gene where checked; the cause of the rest is unknown. In all, the sample holds about 33,000 clones, and roughly 84% of those were seen once. The ten largest clones take up approximately 2.3% of the sample. The sample comprised peripheral blood. The receptor set was obtained from a human donor in a cohort sampled during active COVID-19.

The V and J genes are TRBV2 and TRBJ1-5, with D maybe TRBD1 (5 bases). Per the germline V gene, CDR1 is SNHLY and CDR2 is FYNNEI. The CDR3 length is 17 residues. The germline V and J ends were trimmed by 0 bases and 0 bases, with 12 bases remaining between them. The CDR3 loop is CASSEARGRYSNQPQHF. The CDR3, as DNA: TGTGCCAGCAGTGAAGCGCGGGGGAGATATAGCAATCAGCCCCAGCATTTT.

The J gene is TRBJ2-5, the V gene TRBV18; 9 nucleotides agree with TRBD2. V was pared by 1 base and J by 5 bases, with 8 bases of the junction left unmatched. CDR1 is KGHSH and CDR2 is LQKENI in the germline V gene. The CDR3 runs to 16 residues. The CDR3 region has the DNA TGTGCCAGCTCACCACAGGCTAGCGGGGTCGGGGAGACCCAGTACTTC. It codes for CASSPQASGVGETQYF.

V and J are TRBV2 and TRBJ1-1; D uncertain. The CDR3 has 13 amino acids. V lost 0 bases to trimming and J lost 1 base, with 3 bases between them. Germline V gene sequence: CDR1 SNHLY, CDR2 FYNNEI. The DNA of the CDR3 is TGTGCCAGCAGTGAAGCCAGGAACACTGAAGCTTTCTTT. Translated, it gives CASSEARNTEAFF.

This chain links TRBV5-8 with TRBJ2-7; 8 nucleotides align to TRBD2. CDR1 is SGHTS and CDR2 is YDEGEE in the germline V gene. CDR3 length equals 14 residues. Germline trimming cut 5 bases from V and 3 bases from J; bases unmatched to any gene: 7. The CDR3 coding sequence is TGTGCCAGCAGTTCCCCCGGGACTAGCTACGAGCAGTACTTC. The encoded protein is CASSSPGTSYEQYF.

The chain recombines TRBV5-1 with TRBJ1-6, with TRBD1 identical over 8 bases. The CDR3 contains 15 residues. CDR1 SGHRS and CDR2 YFSETQ come from the germline V gene. The ends lost 6 bases at V and 5 bases at J; junction bases unmatched: 7. The CDR3 loop reads CASTFGTGHNSPLHF. In DNA, the CDR3 is TGCGCCAGCACCTTCGGGACAGGCCATAATTCACCCCTCCACTTT.

The chain couples TRBV7-6 to TRBJ2-2, with TRBD1 matching 8 bases. The J segment lost 3 bases and the V segment lost 3 bases, leaving 6 bases of the junction unmatched. This CDR3 has 16 amino acids. Germline CDR1 SGHVS, CDR2 FNYEAQ. The CDR3 spells CASSFLDREHTGELFF. The DNA for the CDR3 is TGTGCCAGCAGCTTTCTGGACAGGGAGCACACCGGGGAGCTGTTTTTT.

J is TRBJ2-7 and V is TRBV4-1, with 9 bases lining up with TRBD2. Germline assignment: CDR1 MGHRA and CDR2 YSYEKL. The ends lost 0 bases at V and 2 bases at J; junction bases unmatched: 2. This CDR3 comprises 15 residues. The CDR3 DNA follows: TGCGCCAGCAGCCAAGATGAGCGGGGGGCCTACGAGCAGTACTTC. Encoded protein: CASSQDERGAYEQYF.

V and J are TRBV5-4 and TRBJ1-4; 11 bases match TRBD1. Germline V lookup: CDR1 SGHNT, CDR2 YYREEE (reference sequence). V gave up 0 bases and J gave up 4 bases; unmatched junction bases: 11. CDR3 size: 19 residues. This CDR3 reads CASSLGSRTGGDGNEKLFF. The CDR3 DNA reads as TGTGCCAGCAGCTTGGGAAGCCGGACAGGGGGCGACGGTAATGAAAAACTGTTTTTT.

This clone was found once. The chain links TRBV9 to TRBJ2-7, with D possibly matching TRBD2 (6 bases). Trimming removed 0 bases from V and 4 bases from J, with 20 bases in between. Germline V CDR1 and CDR2: SGDLS, YYNGEE. CDR3 length: 17 residues. CDR3 coding DNA: TGTGCCAGCAGCGTAGCCCCCTGGCGGGATGGATCGTACGAGCAGTACTTC. Encoded protein: CASSVAPWRDGSYEQYF.

This clone turned up a few times. The rearrangement joins TRBV4-1 to TRBJ2-5, with 14 positions matching TRBD2. The CDR3 is made up of 18 amino acids. Germline assignment: CDR1 MGHRA and CDR2 YSYEKL. V shed 1 base and J 6 bases; nucleotides not matched to a gene: 10. CDR3 sequence: CASSQAGLAGVVSKTQYF. CDR3 nucleotide sequence: TGCGCCAGCAGCCAAGCGGGACTAGCGGGGGTCGTATCGAAGACCCAGTACTTC.

The rearrangement uses TRBV21-1 and TRBJ2-7; TRBD2 reflects the table's D call only, with no check against the DNA. TRBV21-1 counts as a pseudogene. The CDR3 runs 15 residues. The CDR3 coding sequence is TGTGCCAGCAGCAAAGTGAGAGACTCTCTTGGCGAGCAGTACTTC. Its protein product is CASSKVRDSLGEQYF.

The V and J genes are TRBV5-4 and TRBJ1-1, with D tentatively TRBD1 (5 bases). The length of the CDR3 is 12 residues. The V gene lost 4 bases and the J gene lost 5 bases, with 9 bases spanning the gap. Germline V lookup: CDR1 SGHNT, CDR2 YYREEE (reference sequence). As DNA, the CDR3 is TGTGCCAGCAGCCCGACAGAGACTGAAGCTTTCTTT. Encoded protein: CASSPTETEAFF.

The V call is TRBV5-6, the J call TRBJ2-3, with 9 bases matching TRBD2. The V segment lost 0 bases and the J segment 1 base; nucleotides outside the gene matches: 9. CDR1 is SGHDT and CDR2 is YYEEEE in the germline V gene. The CDR3 runs 18 residues. The CDR3 DNA sequence: TGTGCCAGCAGCTTGGTTCTAGCGGGGATGTTCCGCACAGATACGCAGTATTTT. Residues: CASSLVLAGMFRTDTQYF.

DNA for the CDR3: TGTGCCAGCACAGGAAACACTGAAGCTTTCTTT. Residues: CASTGNTEAFF. The gene calls are TRBV6-5 and TRBJ1-1; unclear D gene. Germline assignment: CDR1 MNHEY and CDR2 SVGAGI. The CDR3 is 11 residues long. Trimming pared 7 bases from V and 2 bases from J, leaving 5 bases between.

V usage is TRBV19 and J usage is TRBJ2-4, with 8 bases matching TRBD1. Germline values: CDR1 LNHDA, CDR2 SQIVND (reference sequence). V was clipped by 3 bases and J by 1 base; unmatched bases: 5. This CDR3 contains 16 residues. CDR3 sequence (DNA): TGTGCCAGTAGTATCCAGGGGGCGCCGGCCAAAAACATTCAGTACTTC. Translation gives CASSIQGAPAKNIQYF.

V is TRBV4-2 and J is TRBJ2-7; 10 nucleotides agree with TRBD1. The V and J ends lost 0 bases and 4 bases, in that order; junction bases with no gene match: 6. Germline CDR1 LGHNA, CDR2 YNFKEQ. This CDR3 region has 16 residues. The CDR3, as DNA: TGTGCCAGCAGCCAAGAGGCAGGGGACAGGGGATACGAGCAGTACTTC. Amino acids: CASSQEAGDRGYEQYF.

This clone occurred once. The chain links TRBV30 to TRBJ1-2; D gene uncertain. This CDR3 comprises 13 residues. Germline CDR1 and CDR2: GTSNPN and SVGIG (reference sequence). The V gene lost 2 bases and the J gene lost 3 bases, with 10 bases spanning the gap. As DNA, the CDR3 is TGTGCCTGGAGTCGCGACGGAGACTATGGCTACACCTTC. This sequence encodes CAWSRDGDYGYTF.

Comments on this clone: The sample carries other DNA sequences with the same CDR3. J is TRBJ1-5 and V is TRBV9; 8 bases are a match to TRBD1. The CDR3 totals 15 residues. After removal of 3 bases from V and 3 bases from J, the junction contained 5 bases not matched to a gene. Germline V CDR1 and CDR2: SGDLS, YYNGEE. The CDR3 DNA sequence: TGTGCCAGCAGCGCCGGACAGGGATACAATCAGCCCCAGCATTTT. This encodes CASSAGQGYNQPQHF.